A selection of T cell receptor beta chains follows, all from one sample in a study of blood T cell repertoires in COVID-19. Some clones are missing from TCRdb's copy, which holds only in-frame ones; the method was immunoSEQ multiplex PCR. The sample lists 250,000 to 350,000 clones; roughly 90% were seen once. Sequenced material: peripheral blood. The receptors were gathered from a woman between 50 and 59 years old with active or convalescent COVID-19. Each CDR3 is given with its conserved first and last residue. Each record gives: D gene, J gene, V gene, clone size, CDR3 DNA, CDR3 protein. A D gene is named only where the DNA matches it firmly. The listing skips clone size in some rows; elsewhere it reads once, few, many or a size class.

d_gene: .
j_gene: TRBJ1-1
v_gene: TRBV6-2/TRBV6-3
abundance: .
CDR3nt: TGTGCCAGCAGTTACCGCAGGGCGACTGAAGCTTTCTTT
CDR3aa: CASSYRRATEAFF

d_gene: TRBD2
j_gene: TRBJ2-1
v_gene: TRBV6-5
abundance: .
CDR3nt: TGTGCCAGCCGGAACGGGAGGAGCTACAATGAGCAGTTCTTC
CDR3aa: CASRNGRSYNEQFF

d_gene: TRBD2
j_gene: TRBJ2-3
v_gene: TRBV5-1
abundance: .
CDR3nt: TGCGCCAGCAGCTTAGCCGGGACTATAGACACAGATACGCAGTATTTT
CDR3aa: CASSLAGTIDTDTQYF

d_gene: .
j_gene: TRBJ2-3
v_gene: TRBV12-1
abundance: .
CDR3nt: TGTGCCAGCAGCTTTGCCCCACTAGCGGACGTTAACTCTAGCACAGATACGCAGTATTTT
CDR3aa: CASSFAPLADVNSSTDTQYF

d_gene: TRBD1
j_gene: TRBJ1-2
v_gene: TRBV5-4
abundance: .
CDR3nt: TGTGCCAGCAGATACAGGGGAACCAGCTATGGCTACACCTTC
CDR3aa: CASRYRGTSYGYTF

d_gene: .
j_gene: TRBJ2-5
v_gene: TRBV28
abundance: .
CDR3nt: TGTGCCAGCAGTTCGCCGCATCGGAAGCGGAAAGAGACCCAGTACTTC
CDR3aa: CASSSPHRKRKETQYF

d_gene: .
j_gene: TRBJ2-3
v_gene: TRBV2
abundance: .
CDR3nt: TGTGCCAGCACCCGGGGTTTCACAGATACGCAGTATTTT
CDR3aa: CASTRGFTDTQYF

d_gene: TRBD1
j_gene: TRBJ2-7
v_gene: TRBV10-3
abundance: .
CDR3nt: TGTGCCATCAGTGCAGGGGGAGTGGGTACCTACGAGCAGTACTTC
CDR3aa: CAISAGGVGTYEQYF

d_gene: TRBD2
j_gene: TRBJ2-5
v_gene: TRBV5-4
abundance: once
CDR3nt: TGTGCCAGCAGCCCGGACGGGGGGGGCCGGGAGACCCAGTACTTC
CDR3aa: CASSPDGGGRETQYF

d_gene: TRBD1
j_gene: TRBJ1-5
v_gene: TRBV18
abundance: .
CDR3nt: TGTGCCAGCTCACCACCTGAGGGGGCTGGGGATCAGCCCCAGCATTTT
CDR3aa: CASSPPEGAGDQPQHF

d_gene: .
j_gene: TRBJ1-3
v_gene: TRBV30
abundance: .
CDR3nt: TGTGCCTGGAGTGTACGTAGAGATCCTGGAAACACCATATATTTT
CDR3aa: CAWSVRRDPGNTIYF

d_gene: TRBD2
j_gene: TRBJ2-7
v_gene: TRBV30
abundance: once
CDR3nt: TGTGCCTGGAAACCCAGCGGGACCTACGAGCAGTACTTC
CDR3aa: CAWKPSGTYEQYF

d_gene: TRBD2
j_gene: TRBJ2-5
v_gene: TRBV28
abundance: .
CDR3nt: TGTGCCAGCAGACCCAGCGGGAGGCATATCGAGACCCAGTACTTC
CDR3aa: CASRPSGRHIETQYF

d_gene: .
j_gene: TRBJ2-3
v_gene: TRBV7-3
abundance: .
CDR3nt: TGTGCCAGCAGCACCTCGACAGCAGATACGCAGTATTTT
CDR3aa: CASSTSTADTQYF

d_gene: .
j_gene: TRBJ2-5
v_gene: TRBV6-2/TRBV6-3
abundance: .
CDR3nt: TGTGCCAGCAGTTTGTTGCGTGAGACCCAGTACTTC
CDR3aa: CASSLLRETQYF

d_gene: .
j_gene: TRBJ1-1
v_gene: TRBV19
abundance: .
CDR3nt: TGTGCCAGTAGTGAATTGGACTCGGGCACTGAAGCTTTCTTT
CDR3aa: CASSELDSGTEAFF

d_gene: .
j_gene: TRBJ1-6
v_gene: TRBV6-6
abundance: .
CDR3nt: TGTGCCAGCAGTTACTCGCTTGACAGTGATTCACCCCTCCACTTT
CDR3aa: CASSYSLDSDSPLHF

d_gene: .
j_gene: TRBJ2-3
v_gene: TRBV6-5
abundance: .
CDR3nt: TGTGCCAGCAGGTTCCTAGCGTTAGCCCCAGATACGCAGTATTTT
CDR3aa: CASRFLALAPDTQYF

d_gene: .
j_gene: TRBJ1-1
v_gene: TRBV28
abundance: .
CDR3nt: TGTGCCAGCACCTTGGGCGAGGGGAACACTGAAGCTTTCTTT
CDR3aa: CASTLGEGNTEAFF

d_gene: .
j_gene: TRBJ1-1
v_gene: TRBV20-1
abundance: .
CDR3nt: TGCAGTGCTAGTTTAAGAGGGAAGAGCACTGAAGCTTTCTTT
CDR3aa: CSASLRGKSTEAFF

d_gene: .
j_gene: TRBJ1-2
v_gene: TRBV3-1/TRBV3-2
abundance: .
CDR3nt: TGTGCCAGCAGCCAAGAAGCGACCGTTGGCTACACCTTC
CDR3aa: CASSQEATVGYTF

d_gene: TRBD1
j_gene: TRBJ2-6
v_gene: TRBV4-1
abundance: .
CDR3nt: TGCGCCAGCACCGGCACTGGACAGGGGAGGGCACTCAGCTCTGGGGCCAACGTCCTGACTTTC
CDR3aa: CASTGTGQGRALSSGANVLTF

d_gene: TRBD1
j_gene: TRBJ1-5
v_gene: TRBV3-1/TRBV3-2
abundance: .
CDR3nt: TGTGCCAGCAGCCAGACCGGGACAGGGGGCGGTCAGCCCCAGCATTTT
CDR3aa: CASSQTGTGGGQPQHF

d_gene: .
j_gene: TRBJ1-1
v_gene: TRBV27
abundance: .
CDR3nt: TGTGCCAGCAGGAATACAGGGAACACTGAAGCTTTCTTT
CDR3aa: CASRNTGNTEAFF

d_gene: TRBD1
j_gene: TRBJ2-7
v_gene: TRBV7-2
abundance: .
CDR3nt: TGTGCCAGCAGCCGTCCGGGACAGGGGTTATTCGAGCAGTACTTC
CDR3aa: CASSRPGQGLFEQYF

d_gene: TRBD1
j_gene: TRBJ1-1
v_gene: TRBV6-5
abundance: .
CDR3nt: TGTGCCAGCAGGACCACAGAACTCGGACAGGGTGAAGCTTTCTTT
CDR3aa: CASRTTELGQGEAFF

d_gene: TRBD1
j_gene: TRBJ2-1
v_gene: TRBV24-1
abundance: .
CDR3nt: TGTGCCACCAGTGATGGACAGGGAGCCTACAATGAGCAGTTCTTC
CDR3aa: CATSDGQGAYNEQFF

d_gene: .
j_gene: TRBJ2-2
v_gene: TRBV7-2
abundance: once
CDR3nt: TGTGCCAGCAGCTCCACCGCAGGGTACGGGGAGCTGTTTTTT
CDR3aa: CASSSTAGYGELFF

d_gene: .
j_gene: TRBJ2-1
v_gene: TRBV21-1
abundance: .
CDR3nt: TGTGCCAGCATCCGGGACAGGGCCTACAATGAGCAGTTCTTC
CDR3aa: CASIRDRAYNEQFF

d_gene: .
j_gene: TRBJ2-2
v_gene: TRBV2
abundance: .
CDR3nt: TGTGCCAGCGGGGAGACAGGCACCGGGGAGCTGTTTTTT
CDR3aa: CASGETGTGELFF

d_gene: .
j_gene: TRBJ2-7
v_gene: TRBV28
abundance: .
CDR3nt: TGTGCCAGCAGTTTAAGGTGGGCAGGGGAAATCTACGAGCAGTACTTC
CDR3aa: CASSLRWAGEIYEQYF

d_gene: .
j_gene: TRBJ1-1
v_gene: TRBV5-8
abundance: .
CDR3nt: TGTGCCAGCCAGGAAGTTATGAACACTGAAGCTTTCTTT
CDR3aa: CASQEVMNTEAFF